This TCR beta chain is drawn from a study of T cell changes during pregnancy in multiple sclerosis. The CDR3 has 17 residues. V lost 0 bases and J 4 bases, leaving 13 bases between the germline ends. Germline assignment: CDR1 LGHNA and CDR2 YNFKEQ. TCRdb's copy holds only in-frame clones and misses some; the assay was immunoSEQ multiplex PCR. The sample has roughly 49,000 clones; roughly nine tenths are singletons. The sample here was CD4+ T cells from peripheral blood mononuclear cells, taken in the second trimester of pregnancy. The origin of this receptor is a female donor in good health, enrolled as a control in a pregnancy study. J is TRBJ2-6 and V is TRBV4-2, with D tentatively TRBD2 (6 bases). The CDR3 DNA reads as TGTGCCAGCAGCCAAGACCGCGGAGGGACGGGGGCCAACGTCCTGACTTTC. Translation: CASSQDRGGTGANVLTF.